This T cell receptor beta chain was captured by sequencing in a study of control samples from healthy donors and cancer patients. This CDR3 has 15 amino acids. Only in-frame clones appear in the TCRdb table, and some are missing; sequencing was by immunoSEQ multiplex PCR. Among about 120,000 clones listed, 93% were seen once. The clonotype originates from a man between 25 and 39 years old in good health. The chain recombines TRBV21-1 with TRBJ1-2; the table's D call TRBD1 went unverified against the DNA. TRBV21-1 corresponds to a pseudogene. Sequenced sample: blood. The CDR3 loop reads CASSKGPDRVHGYTF. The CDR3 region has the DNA TGTGCCAGCAGCAAAGGCCCGGACAGGGTACACGGCTACACCTTC.